Sequencing of this T cell receptor beta chain was carried out in a study of T cell clonality in common variable immunodeficiency. This clone was observed a handful of times. Antigen unknown. The CDR3 extends 3 residues past the end of the read, so its final part is completed from the germline J gene. V was clipped by 5 bases and J by 5 bases; unmatched bases: 7. CDR1 and CDR2 (germline): MNHEY, SVGEGT. The CDR3 is 15 residues long. General study findings and limits: Common variable immunodeficiency TCR beta sequences reportedly had fewer deletions and N-nucleotide insertions.

The data were produced by immunoSEQ multiplex PCR, yet TCRdb's version contains in-frame clones alone and is incomplete. The sample shows approximately 30,000 clones, none of them appearing just once. This TCR came from a human donor with common variable immunodeficiency. The sequenced sample was peripheral blood mononuclear cells. The chain recombines TRBV6-2 or TRBV6-3 with TRBJ2-2; 8 bases match TRBD2. Here the CDR3 reads CASSPTRGGTGELFF. CDR3 bases read: TGTGCCAGCAGTCCCACACGGGGGGGAACCGGGGAG.